A selection of T cell receptor beta chains follows, all from one sample in a study of Graves' ophthalmopathy and Graves' hyperthyroidism. TCRdb analysed the multiplex PCR reads with MiXCR anew, one entry per CDR3 protein. There are 150,000 to 200,000 distinct CDR3 sequences in the sample; 30% to 45% occur only once, and around 8.9% lies in the top ten. Sample: peripheral blood. Source of these receptors: a man aged 25 to 45 with Graves' ophthalmopathy. Both conserved end residues are part of each CDR3. The D gene is left open where the match is weak. Clone size is shown for a subset of rows, as once, few, many or a class of expanded clone.

CASSPSLDREQYF	TGTGCCAGCAGCCCGAGCTTGGATAGGGAGCAGTACTTC	NA	TRBV11-3	TRBJ2-7	many
CASSLLGWTDRAALAQETQYF	TGTGCCAGCAGTTTATTAGGATGGACCGACAGGGCCGCGCTAGCCCAAGAGACCCAGTACTTC	TRBD1	TRBV28	TRBJ2-5	NA
CATSRAGGGYTF	TGTGCCACCAGTCGGGCAGGGGGTGGCTACACCTTC	TRBD1	TRBV24-1	TRBJ1-2	NA
CASSVGLAGEETQYF	TGTGCCAGCAGCGTCGGACTAGCGGGAGAAGAGACCCAGTACTTC	TRBD2	TRBV12-3/TRBV12-4	TRBJ2-5	NA
CASSDRGPAFF	TGTGCCAGCAGCGACAGGGGGCCGGCTTTCTTT	TRBD1	TRBV6-1	TRBJ1-1	many
CASSLRRGNQPQHF	TGTGCCAGCAGCTTGAGGAGGGGGAATCAGCCCCAGCATTTT	NA	TRBV7-2	TRBJ1-5	few
CASSLNRTPFYGSPLHF	TGTGCCAGCAGTTTAAATCGGACCCCCTTCTATGGCTCACCCCTCCACTTT	NA	TRBV28	TRBJ1-6	many
CATSRGSAYEQYF	TGTGCCACCAGTCGGGGCAGCGCCTACGAGCAGTACTTC	NA	TRBV12-3/TRBV12-4	TRBJ2-7	many
CASSPRPSYEQYF	TGTGCCAGCAGTCCCAGGCCATCCTACGAGCAGTACTTC	NA	TRBV6-1	TRBJ2-7	few
CETSEEQYF	TGTGAGACATCTGAGGAGCAGTACTTC	NA	TRBV28	TRBJ2-7	NA
CASLSKREENYEQYF	TGTGCCAGTCTCTCAAAGCGGGAAGAAAACTACGAGCAGTACTTC	TRBD2	TRBV19	TRBJ2-7	many
CASSKLGRNGNIQYF	TGTGCCAGCTCTAAGTTAGGTCGGAATGGGAACATTCAGTACTTC	NA	TRBV12-3/TRBV12-4	TRBJ2-4	NA
CAWKRAGPDTGELFF	TGTGCCTGGAAGCGAGCAGGGCCTGACACCGGGGAGCTGTTTTTT	NA	TRBV30	TRBJ2-2	NA
CAWSRVGSPLHF	TGTGCCTGGAGTCGGGTCGGGTCACCCCTCCACTTT	NA	TRBV30	TRBJ1-6	many
CASRNTGGYGYTF	TGTGCCAGCAGAAATACAGGGGGCTATGGCTACACCTTC	TRBD1	TRBV28	TRBJ1-2	NA
CASSLGLLLRDSAYEQYF	TGTGCCAGCAGTTTGGGACTCTTACTCCGGGACTCAGCCTACGAGCAGTACTTC	NA	TRBV28	TRBJ2-7	many
CASSVGPSGRAAGAKNIQYF	TGTGCCAGCAGTGTTGGGCCTAGCGGGAGGGCCGCCGGGGCCAAAAACATTCAGTACTTC	TRBD2	TRBV2	TRBJ2-4	many
CASRETGYQPQHF	TGTGCCAGCAGAGAAACAGGCTATCAGCCCCAGCATTTT	NA	TRBV12-3/TRBV12-4	TRBJ1-5	NA
CASSLARYSPLHF	TGTGCCAGCAGTTTAGCCCGTTATTCACCCCTCCACTTT	NA	TRBV28	TRBJ1-6	NA
CATSPDDTQETQYF	TGTGCCACCAGCCCTGATGACACCCAAGAGACCCAGTACTTC	NA	TRBV15	TRBJ2-5	many
CASSQSNEKLFF	TGTGCCAGCAGTCAGAGTAATGAAAAACTGTTTTTT	NA	TRBV28	TRBJ1-4	NA
CAWRVNQGDEQYF	TGTGCCTGGAGGGTCAATCAGGGGGACGAGCAGTACTTC	NA	TRBV7-2	TRBJ2-7	NA
CASSIWTGYEQYF	TGTGCCAGTAGTATATGGACAGGCTACGAGCAGTACTTC	TRBD1	TRBV19	TRBJ2-7	many
CASSYSGQADYGYTF	TGTGCCAGCAGTTACTCAGGACAGGCAGACTATGGCTACACCTTC	TRBD1	TRBV6-5	TRBJ1-2	few
CASSRLSGNTEAFF	TGTGCCAGCAGTAGACTCTCTGGGAACACTGAAGCTTTCTTT	NA	TRBV6-1	TRBJ1-1	NA
CASTWTGVNTEAFF	TGTGCCAGCACGTGGACAGGGGTGAACACTGAAGCTTTCTTT	TRBD1	TRBV6-1	TRBJ1-1	many
CASSPRTSSQETQYF	TGTGCCAGCAGCCCCCGTACTAGCAGCCAAGAGACCCAGTACTTC	NA	TRBV4-2	TRBJ2-5	many
CASSLDLRSRAFF	TGCGCCAGCAGCTTGGACCTAAGGTCGAGAGCTTTCTTT	NA	TRBV5-1	TRBJ1-1	many
CASSRTSALLAGELFF	TGTGCCAGCAGCCGGACTAGCGCCCTCCTAGCCGGGGAGCTGTTTTTT	TRBD2	TRBV12-3/TRBV12-4	TRBJ2-2	many